This T cell receptor (beta chain) emerged from a study of graft-versus-host responses after intestinal transplantation. For the study at large: Recipients obtained multivisceral, liver-intestinal, or isolated intestinal transplants. Study-level results: Researchers found GvH clones in recipient marrow, and some showed up first in ileum or blood. Researchers found peak circulating GvH clone levels linked to early post-transplant HvG declines.

Regarding this clone: Its target is not known.

V lost 2 bases and J 0 bases, leaving 10 bases between the germline ends. CDR1 and CDR2 from the germline V gene are SEHNR and FQNEAQ (reference sequence). The CDR3 length is 15 residues. Profiled with immunoSEQ multiplex PCR; TCRdb holds only in-frame clones, not every one. The profile shows approximately 76,000 clones, over 75% of them singletons. The specimen comprised unstimulated CD4+ T cells sorted from spleen or lymph node cells, sampled before transplant. The chain is built from TRBV7-9 and TRBJ1-1; perhaps TRBD1 as D (5 bases). This receptor was taken from a human donor who was the organ donor for an intestinal transplant. The CDR3: CASSLSNRMNTEAFF. The DNA of the CDR3 is TGTGCCAGCAGCTTAAGCAACAGGATGAACACTGAAGCTTTCTTT.